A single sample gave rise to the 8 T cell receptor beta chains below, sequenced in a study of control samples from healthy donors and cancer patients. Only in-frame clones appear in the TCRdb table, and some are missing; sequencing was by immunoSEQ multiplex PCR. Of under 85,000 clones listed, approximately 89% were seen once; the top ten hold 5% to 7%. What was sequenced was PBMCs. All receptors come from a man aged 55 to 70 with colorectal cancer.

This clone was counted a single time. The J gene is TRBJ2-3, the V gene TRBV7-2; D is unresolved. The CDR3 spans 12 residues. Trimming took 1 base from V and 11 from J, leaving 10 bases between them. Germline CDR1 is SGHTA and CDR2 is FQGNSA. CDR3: CASSLEARRQYF. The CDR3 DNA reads TGTGCCAGCAGCTTAGAAGCTAGAAGGCAGTATTTT.

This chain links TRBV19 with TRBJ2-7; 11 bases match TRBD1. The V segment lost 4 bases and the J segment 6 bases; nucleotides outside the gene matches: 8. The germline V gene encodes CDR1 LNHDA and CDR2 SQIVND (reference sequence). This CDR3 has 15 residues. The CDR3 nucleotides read TGTGCCAGTAGTAATTTGGGGACAGGGGGTTCCGAGCAGTACTTC. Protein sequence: CASSNLGTGGSEQYF.

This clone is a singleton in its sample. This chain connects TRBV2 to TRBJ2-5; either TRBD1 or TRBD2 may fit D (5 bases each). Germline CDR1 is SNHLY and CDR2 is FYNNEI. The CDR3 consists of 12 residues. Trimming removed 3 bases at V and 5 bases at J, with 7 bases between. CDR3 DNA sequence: TGTGCCAGCAGTGATTGGGGGGAGACCCAGTACTTC. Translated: CASSDWGETQYF. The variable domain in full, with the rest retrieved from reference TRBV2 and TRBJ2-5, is EPEVTQTPSHQVTQMGQEVILRCVPISNHLYFYWYRQILGQKVEFLVSFYNNEISEKSEIFDDQFSVERPDGSNFTLKIRSTKLEDSAMYFCASSDWGETQYFGPGTRLLVL.

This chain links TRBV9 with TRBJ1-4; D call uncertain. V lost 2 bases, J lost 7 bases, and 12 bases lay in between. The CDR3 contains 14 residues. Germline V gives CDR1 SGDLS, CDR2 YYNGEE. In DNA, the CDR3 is TGTGCCAGCAGCGTGGAAGGAATGAGTGAAAAACTGTTTTTT. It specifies CASSVEGMSEKLFF.

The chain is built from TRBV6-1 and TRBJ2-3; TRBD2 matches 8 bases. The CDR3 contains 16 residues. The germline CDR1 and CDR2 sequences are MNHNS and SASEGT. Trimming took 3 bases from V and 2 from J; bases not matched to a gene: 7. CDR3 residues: CASSDVRGGNTDTQYF. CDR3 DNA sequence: TGTGCCAGCAGTGACGTACGGGGGGGGAACACAGATACGCAGTATTTT.

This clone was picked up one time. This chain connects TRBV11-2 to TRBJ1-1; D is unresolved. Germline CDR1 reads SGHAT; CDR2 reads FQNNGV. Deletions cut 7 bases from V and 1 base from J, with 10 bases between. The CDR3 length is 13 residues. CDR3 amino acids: CASTYARNTEAFF. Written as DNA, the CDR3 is TGTGCCAGCACCTACGCTCGGAACACTGAAGCTTTCTTT. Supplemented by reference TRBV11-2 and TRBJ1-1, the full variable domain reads EAGVAQSPRYKIIEKRQSVAFWCNPISGHATLYWYQQILGQGPKLLIQFQNNGVVDDSQLPKDRFSAERLKGVDSTLKIQPAKLEDSAVYLCASTYARNTEAFFGQGTRLTVV.

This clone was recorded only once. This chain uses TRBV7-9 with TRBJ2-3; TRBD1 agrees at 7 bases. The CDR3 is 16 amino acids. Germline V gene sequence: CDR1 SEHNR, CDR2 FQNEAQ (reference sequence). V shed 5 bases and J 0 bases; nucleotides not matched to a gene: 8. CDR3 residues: CASSPRTGPSTDTQYF. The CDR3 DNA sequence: TGTGCCAGCAGCCCGAGGACAGGTCCTAGCACAGATACGCAGTATTTT.

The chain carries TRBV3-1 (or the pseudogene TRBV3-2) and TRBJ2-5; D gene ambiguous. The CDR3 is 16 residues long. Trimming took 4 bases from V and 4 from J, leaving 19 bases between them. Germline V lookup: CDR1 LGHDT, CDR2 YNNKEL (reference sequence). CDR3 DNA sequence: TGTGCCAGCAGCCCCTGGGGTGGCGGATGGGGAGAGACCCAGTACTTC. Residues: CASSPWGGGWGETQYF.